This TCR beta chain comes out of a study of shared clonotypes between healthy human individuals. Overall study findings and caveats: Sharing across a handful of donors was seen in roughly 5.2% of naive CD4 clonotypes.

The assay was carried out at the deep level. The protocol was immunoSEQ multiplex PCR, while the TCRdb copy is restricted to in-frame clones and leaves out a portion. The sample includes approximately 1.9 million clones, 93% seen only once; the top ten take more than 1.5%. As concerns this clone: Its specificity is not known.

In germline, CDR1 is LGHNA, CDR2 YSLEER. Between the trimmed V and J ends, which lost 0 bases and 0 bases, there was a span of 9 bases. This CDR3 is 17 amino acids long. Terminally differentiated effector memory CD45RA+ cells were excluded from the naive CD8 cells, which were CD45RO-negative and positively selected for CCR7. Sequencing input: naive CD8+ T cells from PBMCs. The V and J genes are TRBV4-3 and TRBJ1-6; D unclear. The sequence was obtained from a man between 18 and 29 years old in good health. Some clones in this sample may be carry-over from other donors' samples. The CDR3 is CASSQDTESSYNSPLHF. Written as DNA, the CDR3 is TGCGCCAGCAGCCAAGATACAGAGAGCTCCTATAATTCACCCCTCCACTTT.